This T cell receptor (beta chain) was captured in a study of T cell responses to AZD1222 COVID-19 vaccine. TCRdb's table, derived via immunoSEQ multiplex PCR, lists solely in-frame clones and lacks some. The table has 150,000 to 200,000 clones, roughly 93% seen once. Germline values: CDR1 LNHDA, CDR2 SQIVND (reference sequence). This CDR3 spans 15 amino acids. Trimming took 3 bases from V and 0 from J, leaving 11 bases between them. For this clone: What it binds is unknown.

Study-wide results and caveats: Among AZD1222 vaccinees, only 5 to 7 were seropositive at baseline. CD4 TCRs associated with vaccination spanned spike, dominating at 160-218 and 743-854.

Specimen: peripheral blood, collected on day 0 of AZD1222 vaccination. This clonotype originated in an adult in good health. V gene TRBV19 combines with J gene TRBJ1-2, with D hard to call. The CDR3 loop is CASSMAIGANYGYTF. In DNA form, the CDR3 reads TGTGCCAGTAGTATGGCCATCGGAGCTAACTATGGCTACACCTTC.